The rows below give T cell receptor beta chains drawn from one sample of a study of T cell repertoires in chronic hepatitis B. Sequencing used immunoSEQ multiplex PCR; TCRdb keeps in-frame clones, though not all of them. The sample has 650 to 900 clones; 80% to 90% are singletons. Sample: total CD8+ T cells from PBMCs. These TCRs come from a human donor with chronic hepatitis B virus infection. Each CDR3 is given with its conserved first and last residue. D genes are given only for firm matches. Only some rows state a clone size, as once, few, many or a class for expanded clones.

v_gene	abundance	d_gene	j_gene	CDR3nt	CDR3aa
TRBV9	-	-	TRBJ2-2	TGTGCCAGCAGCCCCAACGCCGGGGAGCTGTTTTTT	CASSPNAGELFF
TRBV11-2	-	-	TRBJ1-4	TGTGCCAGCAGCTTAGCGTTTGGGGTGGCGGATGAAAAACTGTTTTTT	CASSLAFGVADEKLFF
TRBV4-1	-	TRBD1	TRBJ2-7	TGCGCCAGCAGCCAGTCCCGGGACAGGGTCGAGCAGTACTTC	CASSQSRDRVEQYF
TRBV9	-	-	TRBJ2-1	TGTGCCAGCAGCCCCGTTGATTGGGTGGATGAGCAGTTCTTC	CASSPVDWVDEQFF
TRBV5-5	-	-	TRBJ2-7	TGTGCCAGCATCGGGACATCCTCCTACGAGCAGTACTTC	CASIGTSSYEQYF
TRBV27	-	-	TRBJ2-1	TGTGCCAGCAGTCTAGGGTCCAATGAGCAGTTCTTC	CASSLGSNEQFF
TRBV27	once	-	TRBJ2-1	TGTGCCTCGGGGGCGGGAGTCAACTACAATGAGCAGTTCTTC	CASGAGVNYNEQFF
TRBV9	-	-	TRBJ1-2	TGTGCCAGCAGCGCTGGGACCGAAGTATATGGCTACACCTTC	CASSAGTEVYGYTF
TRBV5-6	-	TRBD2	TRBJ2-3	TGTGCCAGCAGCTTTGGGACTAGCATTAGCACAGATACGCAGTATTTT	CASSFGTSISTDTQYF
TRBV11-3	-	-	TRBJ1-1	TGTGCCAGCAGCTTAAAAACAGTTAATAACGAAGCTTTCTTT	CASSLKTVNNEAFF
TRBV11-2	-	-	TRBJ2-7	TGTGCCAGCAGCTTTGGACTCGCCTACGAGCAGTACTTC	CASSFGLAYEQYF
TRBV9	-	-	TRBJ1-1	TGTGCCAGCAGCGTAGGGGCGGATAAGAACACTGAAGCTTTCTTT	CASSVGADKNTEAFF
TRBV4-1	few	-	TRBJ1-5	TGCGCCAGCAGCCAAGGTCCAGGGGAAAATCAGCCCCAGCATTTT	CASSQGPGENQPQHF
TRBV6-5	once	-	TRBJ2-7	TGTGCCAGCAGTTACTCGACCGAGGGGAACGAGCAGTACTTC	CASSYSTEGNEQYF
TRBV7-9	-	-	TRBJ2-1	TGTGCCAGCAGCTCGGTCGTTTACAATGAGCAGTTCTTC	CASSSVVYNEQFF
TRBV7-8	-	-	TRBJ2-1	TGTGCCAGCAGCTTAGGAGTTGGGGGAGTCTCTTACAATGAGCAGTTCTTC	CASSLGVGGVSYNEQFF
TRBV5-1	-	-	TRBJ2-2	TGCGCCAGCAGCGGGACCCCGGTGGGGGCCGGGGAGCTGTTTTTT	CASSGTPVGAGELFF
TRBV4-2	-	-	TRBJ2-7	TGTGCCAGCAGCTCGACGCGGGTGGACGAGCAGTACTTC	CASSSTRVDEQYF
TRBV6-6	-	-	TRBJ2-1	TGTGCCAGCCGCGGCGGGCGGGAAGTCTCCTACAATGAGCAGTTCTTC	CASRGGREVSYNEQFF
TRBV29-1	-	-	TRBJ2-7	TGCAGCGTTGTGTTGGGGGGGCCGGGACAAAGCTCTTACGAGCAGTACTTC	CSVVLGGPGQSSYEQYF
TRBV10-1	-	TRBD2	TRBJ2-3	TGCGCCAGCAGTGCACATTTAGCGGGAAGGGGGGATACGCAGTATTTT	CASSAHLAGRGDTQYF
TRBV6-4	-	-	TRBJ2-1	TGTGCCAGCAGTGAACAGGCCGGCAATGAGCAGTTCTTC	CASSEQAGNEQFF
TRBV10-3	-	-	TRBJ2-7	TGTGCCATCAGTGAGACCTATGGAGGGGGACCTCAGCCCTACGAGCAGTACTTC	CAISETYGGGPQPYEQYF
TRBV5-5	-	-	TRBJ2-7	TGTGCCAGTCATCGGGACTCTCCCTACGAGCAGTACTTC	CASHRDSPYEQYF
TRBV5-8	-	-	TRBJ1-2	TGTGCCCCCTCTAGGGTCGGAGCTAACTATGGCTACACCTTC	CAPSRVGANYGYTF
TRBV27	-	TRBD2	TRBJ2-7	TGTGCCAGCGGACTAGCGGGAGCCTACGAGCAGTACTTC	CASGLAGAYEQYF
TRBV5-6	-	TRBD1	TRBJ2-7	TGTGCCAGCAGCCCCCGGACAGGGACGGTCTACGAGCAGTACTTC	CASSPRTGTVYEQYF
TRBV21-1	-	-	TRBJ2-1	TGTGCCAGCAGTAGGACTGTTTACAATGAGCAGTTCTTC	CASSRTVYNEQFF
TRBV30	-	TRBD1	TRBJ1-1	TGTGCCTTTGGACCCGGGACAGTAGAGAACACTGAAGCTTTCTTT	CAFGPGTVENTEAFF
TRBV7-2	few	-	TRBJ1-2	TGTGCCAGCAGCCCGGGGTCCTCCCCCTATGGCTACACCTTC	CASSPGSSPYGYTF
TRBV5-6	-	-	TRBJ2-5	TGTGCCAGCAGCTCTATTTCCCAAGAGACCCAGTACTTC	CASSSISQETQYF
TRBV5-6	-	-	TRBJ2-2	TGTGCCAGCAGCTTGGCTCCTGGTAACACCGGGGAGCTGTTTTTT	CASSLAPGNTGELFF
TRBV27	once	-	TRBJ2-6	TGTGCCAGCTCGTCGGGACATTCTAGCTCTGGGGCCAACGTCCTGACTTTC	CASSSGHSSSGANVLTF
TRBV6-5	-	-	TRBJ1-2	TGTGCCAGCAGTTTGGACGGGGCAGACTATGGCTACACCTTC	CASSLDGADYGYTF
TRBV4-1	-	-	TRBJ1-1	TGCGCCAGCAGCCAGGATTCCGGGACGGGGAACACTGAAGCTTTCTTT	CASSQDSGTGNTEAFF
TRBV9	-	-	TRBJ2-3	TGTGCCAGCAGCGCCCGGGACTCCACAGATACGCAGTATTTT	CASSARDSTDTQYF
TRBV19	-	TRBD2	TRBJ2-7	TGTGCCAGTAGAAATCTAGCGGGGGCCTCCGAGCAGTACTTC	CASRNLAGASEQYF
TRBV7-9	-	-	TRBJ1-1	TGTGCCAGCAGCTCGATCGTCGGGAGTGGGGTGTTAAAAACTTTCTTT	CASSSIVGSGVLKTFF
TRBV5-5	-	-	TRBJ1-5	TGTGCCAGCAGTACAGGGTCGGGCAATCAGCCCCAGCATTTT	CASSTGSGNQPQHF
TRBV4-1	-	-	TRBJ1-1	TGCGCCAGCAGCCAAGATCTAAGGAACACTGAAGCTTTCTTT	CASSQDLRNTEAFF
TRBV19	-	TRBD2	TRBJ2-7	TGTGCCAGTAGTATGGAAGGACTAGCGGAACCCTCCTACGAGCAGTACTTC	CASSMEGLAEPSYEQYF
TRBV7-4	once	-	TRBJ1-2	TGTGCCAGCACCCATTTAGGGACATTATATGGCTACACCTTC	CASTHLGTLYGYTF
TRBV27	-	-	TRBJ2-3	TGTGCCAGCAGTTTGGGCGGCTGGAGCACAGATACGCAGTATTTT	CASSLGGWSTDTQYF
TRBV9	-	-	TRBJ1-1	TGTGCCAGCAGCGTTGGGGCAAACACTGAAGCTTTCTTT	CASSVGANTEAFF
TRBV4-3	-	-	TRBJ2-7	TGCGCCAGCAGCCAAGAGTCCGGGGCCCCTTACGACGAGCAGTACTTC	CASSQESGAPYDEQYF
TRBV7-9	-	-	TRBJ1-3	TGTGCCAGCAGCTTAGGGTCGACAGGAACTGGAAACACCATATATTTT	CASSLGSTGTGNTIYF
TRBV7-9	-	-	TRBJ2-1	TGTGCCAGCAGCCCCCGAGGCGTAGCGGAATACAATGAGCAGTTCTTC	CASSPRGVAEYNEQFF
TRBV7-9	once	TRBD2	TRBJ2-3	TGTGCCAGCAGCTTAGTGCGGGGGGGCGCAGATACGCAGTATTTT	CASSLVRGGADTQYF
TRBV30	-	TRBD1	TRBJ2-7	TGTGCCGCGACAGGGGAAGGGTACGAGCAGTACTTC	CAATGEGYEQYF
TRBV18	-	TRBD1	TRBJ1-6	TGTGCCAGCTCACCCCTCCCTTGGGAAGACAGGGAAATCCACTTT	CASSPLPWEDREIHF
TRBV19	once	-	TRBJ2-1	TGTGCCAGTAGAACGGGTGTAGGTGAGCAGTTCTTC	CASRTGVGEQFF
TRBV7-2	once	TRBD1	TRBJ2-3	TGTGCCAGCAGCACGACAGGGCCAGATACGCAGTATTTT	CASSTTGPDTQYF
TRBV29-1	-	-	TRBJ2-7	TGCAGCGTTGAAGTAAAAGGGACCTACGAGCAGTACTTC	CSVEVKGTYEQYF
TRBV4-1	few	-	TRBJ1-5	TGCGCCAGCAGCCAAGGGCGTGGTTGGGGGTTCAATCAGCCCCAGCATTTT	CASSQGRGWGFNQPQHF
TRBV6-1	-	-	TRBJ2-2	TGTGCCAGCAGCTCAGGGGCGGTCGACACCGGGGAGCTGTTTTTT	CASSSGAVDTGELFF
TRBV9	-	-	TRBJ2-7	TGTGCCAGCAGCGTAGACCCCCTGCCTAGCGACGAGCAGTACTTC	CASSVDPLPSDEQYF
TRBV6-1	-	-	TRBJ2-7	TGTGCCAGCAGTGAATGGGGCGAGCAGTACTTC	CASSEWGEQYF
TRBV7-6	once	TRBD2	TRBJ2-3	TGTGCCAGCAGCTTAGACCAACCCATCGCTAGCGGGAGTAGAGATACGCAGTATTTT	CASSLDQPIASGSRDTQYF
TRBV9	-	-	TRBJ2-3	TGTGCCAGCAGCAAACAGGACGGGTTCCTTTTCGGAGATACGCAGTATTTT	CASSKQDGFLFGDTQYF
TRBV12-5	-	-	TRBJ2-3	TGTGCTAGTGGTTTCCACGACACGAAGTATTTT	CASGFHDTKYF